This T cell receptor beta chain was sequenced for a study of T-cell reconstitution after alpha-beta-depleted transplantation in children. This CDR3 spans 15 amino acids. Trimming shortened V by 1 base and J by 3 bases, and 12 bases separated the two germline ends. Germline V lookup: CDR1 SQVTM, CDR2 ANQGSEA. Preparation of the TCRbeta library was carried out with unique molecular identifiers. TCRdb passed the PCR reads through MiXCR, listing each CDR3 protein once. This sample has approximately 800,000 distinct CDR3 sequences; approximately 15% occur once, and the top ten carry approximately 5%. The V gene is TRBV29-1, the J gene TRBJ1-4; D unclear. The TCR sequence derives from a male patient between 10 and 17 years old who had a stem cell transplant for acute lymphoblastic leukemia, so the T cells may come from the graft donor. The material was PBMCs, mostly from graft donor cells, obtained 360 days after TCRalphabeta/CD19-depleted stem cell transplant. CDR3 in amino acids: CSVEVRFESNEKLFF. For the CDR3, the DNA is TGCAGCGTTGAAGTTCGGTTCGAATCTAATGAAAAACTGTTTTTT.